This T cell receptor (beta chain) was recorded in a study of memory CD4+ T cells and cytomegalovirus serostatus. V lost 2 bases, J lost 6 bases, and 6 bases stayed unmatched. The germline V gene encodes CDR1 MNHEY and CDR2 SVGAGI. CDR3 length equals 14 residues. Profiling relied on immunoSEQ multiplex PCR, and the TCRdb table lists in-frame clones only, not all of them. This repertoire shows around 53,000 clones, approximately 80% found once; its top ten account for roughly 1.4%. The table lists this clone with a count of one. The sort gate was single viable CD3+CD4+CD8-CD45RO+ cells for memory CD4+ T cells. Serostatus was set by detecting CMV pp150, pp28, p38, p52 IgG. Total CD4+ T cells were enriched by CD4 positive selection.

The sequenced material came from memory CD4+ T cells from blood. This sequence originates from an adult in good health and CMV-seropositive. This chain links TRBV6-5 with TRBJ2-7; 8 nucleotides agree with TRBD2. The CDR3 loop reads CASSYPGGGSEQYF. The CDR3 DNA sequence: TGTGCCAGCAGTTACCCCGGGGGGGGTAGCGAGCAGTACTTC.